The source of this T cell receptor beta chain is a study of blood T cell repertoires in COVID-19. Study at large: The origin of the acute and convalescent COVID-19 samples was the United States, Italy and Spain. PBMCs, B-cell-depleted T cells, or T cells provided the cDNA or gDNA that made up the material.

Seattle participants joined during active infection and were tracked over time. Methods used by the authors: For nucleated cells, counts were estimated from reference gene primer amplification. The protocol was immunoSEQ multiplex PCR, while the TCRdb copy is restricted to in-frame clones and leaves out a portion. V and J calls and clone size come straight from that table; D and trimming were deduced from the DNA. The repertoire has 150,000 or so clones, around 84% of them found once; the top ten carry around 5.4%. The specimen sequenced was peripheral blood. The receptor was isolated from a woman in her forties or fifties with COVID-19, enrolled during active disease.

The CDR3 nucleotides read TGTGCCAGCAGCCGGGACATCGCCTACGAGCAGTACTTC. As protein: CASSRDIAYEQYF. V gene TRBV7-3 combines with J gene TRBJ2-7; possibly TRBD1 for D (6 bases). V lost 5 bases to trimming and J lost 2 bases, with 10 bases between them. The CDR3 has 13 amino acids. Germline CDR1 reads SGHTA; CDR2 reads FQGTGA.